One and the same sample provided the 27 T cell receptor beta chains below, sequenced in a study of CD8 T cells in ankylosing spondylitis. Findings of the study overall: A TCR beta motif made of fewer than ten highly homologous variants seemed typical of ankylosing spondylitis blood.

TCRdb re-called the 5' RACE reads with MiXCR, one entry per CDR3 protein. The sample holds a few hundred thousand distinct CDR3 sequences, 8% seen once. What these receptors recognize is not known. The sequenced sample was blood, either unsorted or a sorted T cell fraction (not recorded which). The origin of the receptors is a male donor with ankylosing spondylitis.

This CDR3 is CASSLAREEKLFF. In nucleotides, the CDR3 is TGTGCCAGCAGCTTGGCCAGGGAGGAAAAACTGTTTTTT. This rearrangement joins TRBV7-6 to TRBJ1-4; D is perhaps TRBD1 (5 bases). The CDR3 spans 13 residues. Germline V lookup: CDR1 SGHVS, CDR2 FNYEAQ. Trimming stripped 3 bases from V and 8 bases from J, with 10 bases between. Using reference TRBV7-6 and TRBJ1-4 for the parts outside the CDR3, the full variable domain is GAGVSQSPRYKVTKRGQDVALRCDPISGHVSLYWYRQALGQGPEFLTYFNYEAQQDKSGLPNDRFSAERPEGSISTLTIQRTEQRDSAMYRCASSLAREEKLFFGSGTQLSVL.

This clonotype was picked up a small number of times. The genes are TRBV6-2 or TRBV6-3 and TRBJ2-1; 8 bases match TRBD2. V shed 6 bases and J 6 bases; nucleotides not matched to a gene: 7. The CDR3 is 14 amino acids. Germline CDR1 and CDR2: MNHEY and SVGEGT. CDR3 nucleotide sequence: TGTGCCAGCAGCACGGGGACTAGTACCAATGAGCAGTTCTTC. It is translated as CASSTGTSTNEQFF.

V and J are TRBV12-3 or TRBV12-4 and TRBJ2-1; 11 bases map to TRBD2. J was trimmed by 8 bases and V by 3 bases; bases with no gene match: 6. This CDR3 has 15 amino acids. The CDR3 DNA is TGTGCCAGCAGTTTGGGACTAGCGGTCCGTTATGAGCAGTTCTTC. Protein: CASSLGLAVRYEQFF.

This clonotype has at least ten counts. V usage is TRBV5-1 and J usage is TRBJ2-1; D is undetermined. The CDR3 spans 13 residues. The germline gives CDR1 SGHRS, CDR2 YFSETQ. V was shortened by 2 bases and J by 9 bases, with 12 bases between the two germline ends. CDR3: CASSLDSGSEQFF. As DNA, the CDR3 is TGCGCCAGCAGCTTAGATTCCGGATCTGAGCAGTTCTTC.

This clonotype was observed a few times. This CDR3 is CSVRGGGTDTQYF. The CDR3 nucleotides are TGCAGCGTTCGCGGGGGGGGAACGGATACGCAGTATTTT. The chain carries TRBV29-1 and TRBJ2-3; TRBD2 matches at 9 bases. Trimming at V came to 5 bases and at J to 6 bases, leaving 6 bases not matched to a gene. There are 13 residues in the CDR3. In germline, CDR1 is SQVTM, CDR2 ANQGSEA.

This clonotype showed up just a few times. V usage is TRBV3-1 and J usage is TRBJ2-6; 13 bases map to TRBD2. The ends lost 6 bases at V and 3 bases at J; junction bases unmatched: 5. CDR1 LGHDT and CDR2 YNNKEL come from the germline V gene (reference sequence). The CDR3 runs 17 residues. In nucleotides, the CDR3 is TGTGCCAGCAGTCGGACTAGCGGGAGAGGTGGGGCCAACGTCCTGACTTTC. It translates to CASSRTSGRGGANVLTF.

The rearrangement uses TRBV3-1 and TRBJ2-5; no clear D. Germline V gene sequence: CDR1 LGHDT, CDR2 YNNKEL (reference sequence). Trimming removed 4 bases from V and 5 bases from J, with 17 bases in between. The CDR3 covers 15 residues. The DNA of the CDR3 is TGTGCCAGCAGCCCCCTTACGGACCCTCGGGAGACCCAGTACTTC. Translating gives CASSPLTDPRETQYF.

This chain links TRBV5-1 with TRBJ2-1, with 10 bases fitting TRBD2. Trimming took 1 base from V and 4 from J; bases not matched to a gene: 14. This CDR3 is 19 amino acids long. In germline, CDR1 is SGHRS, CDR2 YFSETQ. For the CDR3, the DNA is TGCGCCAGCAGCTTGTGGCTAGCGGGAGTCGGTTCCGGGTACAATGAGCAGTTCTTC. This gives the protein CASSLWLAGVGSGYNEQFF.

Many counts were recorded for this clonotype. The J gene is TRBJ1-3, the V gene TRBV18; a possible D gene is TRBD1 (6 bases). Deletions cut 4 bases from V and 2 bases from J, with 18 bases between. This CDR3 has 17 amino acids. Germline assignment: CDR1 KGHSH and CDR2 LQKENI. CDR3 DNA: TGTGCCAGCTCACGTACCACCGTGGGGGCAGCTGGAAACACCATATATTTT. It codes for CASSRTTVGAAGNTIYF.

This rearrangement joins TRBV5-4 to TRBJ2-7; D not resolved. CDR1 is SGHNT, CDR2 YYREEE, per germline (reference sequence). V was pared by 2 bases and J by 2 bases, with 8 bases between. The CDR3 sequence is 13 residues long. As DNA, the CDR3 is TGTGCCAGCAGCTTCGGGCAGCCCTACGAGCAGTACTTC. Amino acids: CASSFGQPYEQYF.

This clonotype was counted between two and nine times. The chain combines TRBV5-5 with TRBJ1-1, with D possibly TRBD1 on 6 matching bases. Trimming pared 4 bases from V and 6 bases from J, leaving 19 bases between. Looked up from germline, CDR1 is SGHKS and CDR2 is YYEKEE (reference sequence). This CDR3 is built from 15 residues. This CDR3 reads CASSGLAGGGSEAFF. CDR3 coding DNA: TGTGCCAGCAGCGGACTTGCGGGGGGCGGATCTGAAGCTTTCTTT.

This clonotype was found many times. The chain carries TRBV9 and TRBJ2-7; no firm D call. Germline V gene data show CDR1 as SGDLS and CDR2 as YYNGEE. The CDR3 is 13 amino acids. V was clipped by 4 bases and J by 1 base, with 9 bases between them. CDR3 DNA sequence: TGTGCCAGCAGCCCCCGTCCGTCCTACGAGCAGTACTTC. It yields the protein CASSPRPSYEQYF.

This clonotype came up a few times. The chain carries TRBV27 and TRBJ1-1; D is unclear. Germline V CDR1 and CDR2: MNHEY, SMNVEV (reference sequence). This CDR3 is built from 14 residues. V was shortened by 2 bases and J by 4 bases, with 11 bases between the two germline ends. The CDR3 coding sequence is TGTGCCAGCAGTTTAAAGGCGCACTCCACTGAAGCTTTCTTT. It is translated as CASSLKAHSTEAFF.

This clonotype was seen only once. This chain links TRBV3-1 with TRBJ2-3, with TRBD2 matching over 12 bases. The CDR3 has 18 amino acids. J gave up 6 bases and V 4 bases, and 14 bases lay outside the gene matches. CDR1 and CDR2 (germline): LGHDT, YNNKEL (reference sequence). The CDR3 region has the DNA TGTGCCAGCAGCCCACGGACTAGCGGGACCGGAGTTAGGGATACGCAGTATTTT. It is translated as CASSPRTSGTGVRDTQYF.

There are many counts of this clonotype. V is TRBV29-1 and J is TRBJ2-1, with D possibly matching TRBD2 (6 bases). V lost 1 base to trimming and J lost 6 bases, with 13 bases between them. Per the germline V gene, CDR1 is SQVTM and CDR2 is ANQGSEA. The CDR3 consists of 14 residues. The CDR3 sequence is CSVEGGGVSNEQFF. Here the CDR3 DNA reads TGCAGCGTTGAAGGGGGCGGGGTCTCCAATGAGCAGTTCTTC.

The gene calls are TRBV20-1 and TRBJ2-3; TRBD2 aligns across 7 bases. This CDR3 has 14 residues. Germline V CDR1 and CDR2: DFQATT, SNEGSKA (reference sequence). The V gene end was trimmed by 5 bases and the J gene end by 4 bases; junction bases not matched to a gene: 9. The CDR3 nucleotides read TGCAGTGCTGTGGCGGGAGACTTTTCAGATACGCAGTATTTT. Translated, it gives CSAVAGDFSDTQYF.

The chain combines TRBV7-9 with TRBJ1-5; D possibly corresponds to TRBD1 (6 bases). V lost 3 bases and J 11 bases, leaving 11 bases between the germline ends. The CDR3 sequence is 12 residues long. Germline CDR1 reads SEHNR; CDR2 reads FQNEAQ (reference sequence). Here the CDR3 reads CASSFPGASQHF. The CDR3 nucleotides are TGTGCCAGCAGCTTTCCAGGGGCATCCCAGCATTTT.

V gene TRBV27 combines with J gene TRBJ1-2; D might be TRBD1 (6 bases). The germline gives CDR1 MNHEY, CDR2 SMNVEV (reference sequence). V lost 6 bases to trimming and J lost 6 bases, with 17 bases between them. The length of the CDR3 is 14 residues. CDR3 region: CASSLLQGRHGYTF. The CDR3 nucleotides are TGTGCCAGCAGCTTGTTACAGGGTCGGCATGGCTACACCTTC.

V and J are TRBV5-1 and TRBJ2-7, with 7 bases aligning to TRBD1. J was trimmed by 2 bases and V by 4 bases; bases with no gene match: 9. Germline CDR1 and CDR2: SGHRS and YFSETQ. The CDR3 is made up of 15 amino acids. CDR3 DNA sequence: TGCGCCAGCAGCCTAACGACAGGGCGAGCCTACGAGCAGTACTTC. This codes for CASSLTTGRAYEQYF. Supplemented by reference TRBV5-1 and TRBJ2-7, the full variable domain reads KAGVTQTPRYLIKTRGQQVTLSCSPISGHRSVSWYQQTPGQGLQFLFEYFSETQRNKGNFPGRFSGRQFSNSRSEMNVSTLELGDSALYLCASSLTTGRAYEQYFGPGTRLTVT.

This clonotype was seen ten or more times. The V and J genes are TRBV12-3 or TRBV12-4 and TRBJ2-3; D is undetermined. This CDR3 has 12 residues. Between the trimmed V and J ends, which lost 6 bases and 3 bases, there was a span of 7 bases. The CDR3 reads CASSRTTDTQYF. The DNA for the CDR3 is TGTGCCAGCAGCCGGACGACAGATACGCAGTATTTT.

This clonotype has more than one count but fewer than ten. The CDR3 sequence: CASSLIPAGSNEQYF. The CDR3 DNA follows: TGTGCCAGCAGCTTAATCCCCGCAGGGTCCAACGAGCAGTACTTC. The chain employs TRBV7-2 and TRBJ2-7, with a possible D match to TRBD1 (5 bases). V dropped 2 bases and J dropped 5 bases, with 16 bases sitting between them. This CDR3 has 15 residues. The germline gives CDR1 SGHTA, CDR2 FQGNSA.

The chain combines TRBV9 with TRBJ2-5, with D perhaps being TRBD1 or TRBD2 (5 bases each). The CDR3 is 15 amino acids. CDR1 is SGDLS, CDR2 YYNGEE, per germline. Between the trimmed V and J ends, which lost 0 bases and 1 base, there was a span of 10 bases. For the CDR3, the DNA is TGTGCCAGCAGCGTAGATGAGGGGTCCCAAGAGACCCAGTACTTC. Its translation is CASSVDEGSQETQYF.

Many counts were recorded for this clonotype. The chain combines TRBV7-2 with TRBJ1-2; D gene ambiguous. The CDR3 has 12 amino acids. Germline CDR1 SGHTA, CDR2 FQGNSA. V lost 2 bases to trimming and J lost 7 bases, with 8 bases between them. The CDR3 region is CASSLYNSGYTF. The DNA for the CDR3 is TGTGCCAGCAGCTTATATAACAGTGGCTACACCTTC.

This chain connects TRBV28 to TRBJ2-7; tentative D call: TRBD1 (5 bases). The germline V gene has CDR1 MDHEN and CDR2 SYDVKM. The length of the CDR3 is 15 residues. Trimming took off 6 bases at V and 3 bases at J, with 18 bases between the two ends. The CDR3 DNA sequence: TGTGCCAGCAGATCAGGGTTGGCGACCCTCTACGAGCAGTACTTC. This codes for CASRSGLATLYEQYF.

The J gene is TRBJ2-1, the V gene TRBV7-9; possible D gene TRBD1, 5 bases. This CDR3 region has 13 residues. Trimming took 5 bases from V and 4 from J, leaving 9 bases between them. Germline CDR1 is SEHNR and CDR2 is FQNEAQ (reference sequence). The chain's CDR3 is CASSTREYNEQFF. Here the CDR3 DNA reads TGTGCCAGCAGCACCAGGGAATACAATGAGCAGTTCTTC.

This clonotype was recorded many times. This chain links TRBV4-1 with TRBJ2-1; 9 bases are a match to TRBD2. V was clipped by 2 bases and J by 5 bases; unmatched bases: 7. This CDR3 spans 16 amino acids. The V gene's germline CDR1 is MGHRA and CDR2 YSYEKL. DNA of the CDR3: TGCGCCAGCAGCCAACTCCTAGCGGGGATTAACAATGAGCAGTTCTTC. Amino acids: CASSQLLAGINNEQFF.

This clonotype was seen more than once but under ten times. The chain couples TRBV7-8 to TRBJ2-1; unclear D gene. CDR1 and CDR2 from the germline V gene are SGHVS and FQNEAQ. This CDR3 comprises 14 residues. With 7 bases removed from V and 0 bases from J, the gap between germline ends came to 10 bases. The CDR3 spells CASMSQSSYNEQFF. The CDR3 nucleotides read TGTGCCAGCATGTCCCAGAGCTCCTACAATGAGCAGTTCTTC.